Described below is a single T cell receptor (beta chain) sequence and its context. This specimen belongs to a study of blood T cell repertoires in COVID-19. About the research overall: Donors in the United States, Italy and Spain gave samples during acute or convalescent COVID-19. PBMCs, B-cell-depleted T cells, or T cells were the source of the cDNA or gDNA that made up the material.

V was shortened by 1 base and J by 7 bases, with 11 bases between the two germline ends. The CDR3 is made up of 15 amino acids. Germline CDR1 and CDR2: LNHDA and SQIVND (reference sequence). In the authors' methods: Estimates of nucleated cell counts were drawn from the amplification of reference gene primers. TCRdb's table, derived via immunoSEQ multiplex PCR, lists solely in-frame clones and lacks some. That table gives V, J and clone size, and the DNA gave D and trimming. Among 250,000 to 300,000 clones listed, roughly nine tenths were seen once. The origin of this receptor is a woman in her 50s who had recovered from COVID-19. The sample taken for sequencing was peripheral blood. The gene calls are TRBV19 and TRBJ1-6; D is perhaps TRBD1 (6 bases). This chain's CDR3 is CASSIADRINSPLHF. DNA of the CDR3: TGTGCCAGTAGTATAGCGGACAGAATAAATTCACCCCTCCACTTT.